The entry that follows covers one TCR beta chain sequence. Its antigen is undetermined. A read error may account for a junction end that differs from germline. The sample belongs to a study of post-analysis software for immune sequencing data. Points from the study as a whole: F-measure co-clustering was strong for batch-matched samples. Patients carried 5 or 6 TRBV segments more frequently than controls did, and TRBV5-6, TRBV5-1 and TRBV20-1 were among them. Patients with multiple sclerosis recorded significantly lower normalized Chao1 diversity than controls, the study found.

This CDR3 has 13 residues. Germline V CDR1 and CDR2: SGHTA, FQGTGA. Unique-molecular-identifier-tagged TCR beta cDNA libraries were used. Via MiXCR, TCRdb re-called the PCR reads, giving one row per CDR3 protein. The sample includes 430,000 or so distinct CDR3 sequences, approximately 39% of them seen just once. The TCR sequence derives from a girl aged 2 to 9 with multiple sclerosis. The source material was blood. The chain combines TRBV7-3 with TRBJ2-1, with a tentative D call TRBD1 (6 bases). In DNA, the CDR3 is TGTGCCATCAGCTGGGGACAAGACAATGAGCAGTTCTTC. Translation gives CAISWGQDNEQFF. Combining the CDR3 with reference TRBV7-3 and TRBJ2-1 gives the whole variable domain GAGVSQTPSNKVTEKGKYVELRCDPISGHTALYWYRQSLGQGPEFLIYFQGTGAADDSGLPNDRFFAVRPEGSVSTLKIQRTERGDSAVYLCAISWGQDNEQFFGPGTRLTVL.